The next 14 T cell receptor beta chains were all read from a single sample in a study of T cell changes during pregnancy in multiple sclerosis. Some clones are missing from TCRdb's copy, which holds only in-frame ones; the method was immunoSEQ multiplex PCR. Among 50,000 to 70,000 clones listed, more than 90% were seen once. The sample was peripheral blood, taken in the second trimester of pregnancy. These receptors originate from a female donor with multiple sclerosis, enrolled in a pregnancy study.

The table lists this clone with a count of one. The gene calls are TRBV6-5 and TRBJ2-7; 12 bases agree with TRBD2. The CDR3 loop spans 14 amino acids. The trim removed 5 bases at V and 6 bases at J, leaving 5 bases unmatched. Germline V gene sequence: CDR1 MNHEY, CDR2 SVGAGI. The chain's CDR3 is CASSNPLAGGEQYF. The CDR3 DNA reads as TGTGCCAGCAGTAACCCACTAGCGGGAGGCGAGCAGTACTTC.

V is TRBV4-2 and J is TRBJ2-3, with TRBD2 matching 7 bases. Per germline, CDR1 LGHNA and CDR2 YNFKEQ. The trim removed 1 base at V and 0 bases at J, leaving 7 bases unmatched. This CDR3 is built from 17 residues. DNA of the CDR3: TGTGCCAGCAGCCAAGCGGCCGCTAGCGGAAGCACAGATACGCAGTATTTT. This sequence encodes CASSQAAASGSTDTQYF.

The genes are TRBV7-2 and TRBJ1-4; the D gene is possibly TRBD1 (6 bases). In germline, CDR1 is SGHTA, CDR2 FQGNSA. The CDR3 is 15 amino acids. The ends were cut back, 8 bases at V and 10 bases at J, with 23 bases in the middle. The CDR3 DNA reads as TGTGCCAGCTCTATGTCCCCAGGGGATCTCGGAAAACTGTTTTTT. This encodes CASSMSPGDLGKLFF. The whole variable domain, filled in from reference TRBV7-2 and TRBJ1-4, reads GAGVSQSPSNKVTEKGKDVELRCDPISGHTALYWYRQSLGQGLEFLIYFQGNSAPDKSGLPSDRFSAERTGGSVSTLTIQRTQQEDSAVYLCASSMSPGDLGKLFFGSGTQLSVL.

The V call is TRBV7-2, the J call TRBJ2-3; maybe TRBD2 (5 bases). V was trimmed by 3 bases and J by 1 base, leaving 8 bases between them. CDR3 length: 14 residues. Germline lookup yields CDR1 SGHTA and CDR2 FQGNSA. CDR3 DNA: TGTGCCAGCAGCTTCGGGGTTGGCACAGATACGCAGTATTTT. This translates into CASSFGVGTDTQYF.

This clone has more than one count but fewer than ten. The V and J genes are TRBV5-6 and TRBJ2-5; a possible D gene is TRBD2 (5 bases). There are 11 residues in the CDR3. Trimming stripped 6 bases from V and 4 bases from J, with 7 bases between. Germline CDR1 is SGHDT and CDR2 is YYEEEE. CDR3 loop: CASNAGETQYF. The CDR3 DNA is TGTGCCAGCAATGCGGGAGAGACCCAGTACTTC. Together with reference TRBV5-6 and TRBJ2-5, the CDR3 gives the full variable domain: DAGVTQSPTHLIKTRGQQVTLRCSPKSGHDTVSWYQQALGQGPQFIFQYYEEEERQRGNFPDRFSGHQFPNYSSELNVNALLLGDSALYLCASNAGETQYFGPGTRLLVL.

The chain combines TRBV30 with TRBJ2-1; D unclear. V was pared by 0 bases and J by 8 bases, with 5 bases between. The CDR3 contains 11 residues. CDR1 and CDR2 (germline): GTSNPN, SVGIG (reference sequence). The CDR3 region has the DNA TGTGCCTGGAGTGTAGAGGATGAGCAGTTCTTC. This translates into CAWSVEDEQFF.

The rearrangement uses TRBV2 and TRBJ2-5; D call uncertain. Trimming cost V 0 bases and J 2 bases, with 7 bases left between them. The CDR3 is 14 residues long. CDR1 SNHLY and CDR2 FYNNEI come from the germline V gene. The CDR3 region is CASSEAARQETQYF. In nucleotides, the CDR3 is TGTGCCAGCAGTGAAGCGGCCAGGCAAGAGACCCAGTACTTC. Together with reference TRBV2 and TRBJ2-5, the CDR3 gives the full variable domain: EPEVTQTPSHQVTQMGQEVILRCVPISNHLYFYWYRQILGQKVEFLVSFYNNEISEKSEIFDDQFSVERPDGSNFTLKIRSTKLEDSAMYFCASSEAARQETQYFGPGTRLLVL.

The chain employs TRBV7-9 and TRBJ2-1, with TRBD2 matching over 7 bases. CDR3 length: 16 residues. The ends lost 0 bases at V and 4 bases at J; junction bases unmatched: 6. The germline gives CDR1 SEHNR, CDR2 FQNEAQ (reference sequence). CDR3 DNA sequence: TGTGCCAGCAGCTTAGCCTCTAGCGGATCGTACAATGAGCAGTTCTTC. Translated, it gives CASSLASSGSYNEQFF.

The rearrangement joins TRBV9 to TRBJ1-4; tentative D call: TRBD1 (5 bases). The germline gives CDR1 SGDLS, CDR2 YYNGEE. Trimming took 0 bases from V and 10 from J, leaving 16 bases between them. This CDR3 comprises 15 residues. CDR3 sequence reads: CASSVGEGDRGKLFF. The DNA of the CDR3 is TGTGCCAGCAGCGTAGGTGAAGGGGATCGAGGAAAACTGTTTTTT. The variable domain in full, with the rest retrieved from reference TRBV9 and TRBJ1-4, is DSGVTQTPKHLITATGQRVTLRCSPRSGDLSVYWYQQSLDQGLQFLIQYYNGEERAKGNILERFSAQQFPDLHSELNLSSLELGDSALYFCASSVGEGDRGKLFFGSGTQLSVL.

The CDR3 spells CASRGSPGTGGHEQYF. CDR3 nucleotide sequence: TGCGCCAGCAGAGGTTCCCCCGGGACAGGGGGTCACGAGCAGTACTTC. The chain combines TRBV5-1 with TRBJ2-7, with 11 positions matching TRBD1. V shed 5 bases and J 5 bases; nucleotides not matched to a gene: 12. Looked up from germline, CDR1 is SGHRS and CDR2 is YFSETQ. The CDR3 runs to 16 residues. Combining the CDR3 with reference TRBV5-1 and TRBJ2-7 gives the whole variable domain KAGVTQTPRYLIKTRGQQVTLSCSPISGHRSVSWYQQTPGQGLQFLFEYFSETQRNKGNFPGRFSGRQFSNSRSEMNVSTLELGDSALYLCASRGSPGTGGHEQYFGPGTRLTVT.

The chain is built from TRBV19 and TRBJ1-4; no reliable D call. CDR1 LNHDA and CDR2 SQIVND come from the germline V gene (reference sequence). CDR3 size: 15 residues. Deletions cut 5 bases from V and 0 bases from J, with 10 bases between. The CDR3 spells CASSLGAATNEKLFF. CDR3 sequence (DNA): TGTGCCAGTAGTCTGGGAGCTGCAACTAATGAAAAACTGTTTTTT.

This clone was detected only once. This chain connects TRBV7-2 to TRBJ2-1, with 8 bases that match TRBD2. The CDR3 extends over 15 amino acids. Per the germline V gene, CDR1 is SGHTA and CDR2 is FQGNSA. The V and J ends lost 4 bases and 6 bases, in that order; junction bases with no gene match: 8. For the CDR3, the DNA is TGTGCCAGCAGCTCCCTGGGACTAGAGGCCAATGAGCAGTTCTTC. Translating gives CASSSLGLEANEQFF. The complete variable domain, with remaining parts taken from reference TRBV7-2 and TRBJ2-1, reads GAGVSQSPSNKVTEKGKDVELRCDPISGHTALYWYRQSLGQGLEFLIYFQGNSAPDKSGLPSDRFSAERTGGSVSTLTIQRTQQEDSAVYLCASSSLGLEANEQFFGPGTRLTVL.

The gene calls are TRBV6-1 and TRBJ1-5, with D unclear. CDR3 length: 13 amino acids. CDR1 and CDR2 from the germline V gene are MNHNS and SASEGT. Trimming stripped 5 bases from V and 7 bases from J, with 12 bases between. Here the CDR3 reads CASSLLPRQPQHF. CDR3 nucleotide sequence: TGTGCCAGCAGTCTCCTTCCACGGCAGCCCCAGCATTTT.

This chain joins TRBV29-1 and TRBJ1-1, with a possible D match to TRBD1 (6 bases). Germline V gene lookup returns CDR1 SQVTM and CDR2 ANQGSEA. Trimming shortened V by 7 bases and J by 5 bases, and 20 bases separated the two germline ends. CDR3 size: 14 residues. The CDR3 nucleotides read TGCAGCGACACGAGGGGGGGTTTAGGGACTGAAGCTTTCTTT. Protein product: CSDTRGGLGTEAFF.